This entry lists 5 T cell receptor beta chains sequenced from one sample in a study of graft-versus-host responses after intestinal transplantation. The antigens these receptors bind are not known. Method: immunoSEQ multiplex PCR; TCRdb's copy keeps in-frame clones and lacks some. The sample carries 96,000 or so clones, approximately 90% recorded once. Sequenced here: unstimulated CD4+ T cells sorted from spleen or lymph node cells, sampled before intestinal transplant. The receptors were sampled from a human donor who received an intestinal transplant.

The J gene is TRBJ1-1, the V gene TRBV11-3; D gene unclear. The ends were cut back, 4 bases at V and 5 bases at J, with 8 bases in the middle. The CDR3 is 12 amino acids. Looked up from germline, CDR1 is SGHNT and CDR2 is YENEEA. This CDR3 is CASSSTDTEAFF. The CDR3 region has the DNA TGTGCCAGCAGCTCAACAGATACTGAAGCTTTCTTT.

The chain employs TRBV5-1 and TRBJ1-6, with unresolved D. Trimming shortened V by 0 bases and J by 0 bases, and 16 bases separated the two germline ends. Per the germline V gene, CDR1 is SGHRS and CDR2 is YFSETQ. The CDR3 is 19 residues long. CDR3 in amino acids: CASSLGSPTWSSYNSPLHF. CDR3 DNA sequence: TGCGCCAGCAGCTTGGGGTCCCCCACTTGGAGCTCCTATAATTCACCCCTCCACTTT.

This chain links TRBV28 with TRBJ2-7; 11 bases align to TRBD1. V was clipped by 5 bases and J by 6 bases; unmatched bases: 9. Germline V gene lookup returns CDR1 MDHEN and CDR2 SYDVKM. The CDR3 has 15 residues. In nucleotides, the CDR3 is TGTGCCAGCAGTGCATCCGGGACAGGGGGTCGCGAGCAGTACTTC. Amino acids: CASSASGTGGREQYF.

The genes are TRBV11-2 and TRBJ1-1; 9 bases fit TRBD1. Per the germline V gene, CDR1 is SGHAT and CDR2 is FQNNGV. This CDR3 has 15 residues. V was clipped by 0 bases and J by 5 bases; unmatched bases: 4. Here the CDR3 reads CASSLENRGRTEAFF. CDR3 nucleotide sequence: TGTGCCAGCAGCTTAGAGAACAGGGGGCGAACTGAAGCTTTCTTT.

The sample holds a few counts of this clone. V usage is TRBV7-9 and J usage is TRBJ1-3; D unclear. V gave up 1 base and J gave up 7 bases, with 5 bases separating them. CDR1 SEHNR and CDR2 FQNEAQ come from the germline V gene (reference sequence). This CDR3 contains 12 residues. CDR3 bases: TGTGCCAGCAGCTTAGGAGGGAACACCATATATTTT. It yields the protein CASSLGGNTIYF.